The rows below give T cell receptor beta chains drawn from one sample of a study of blood T cell repertoires in COVID-19. Only in-frame clones appear in the TCRdb table, and some are missing; sequencing was by immunoSEQ multiplex PCR. Of around 170,000 clones listed, approximately 84% are singletons. Input material: peripheral blood. These receptors were obtained from a woman of 80 years or more with acute or convalescent COVID-19. Both conserved end residues are part of each CDR3. D genes are given only for firm matches. Rows may omit the clone size; those that give it use once, few, many or a size class.

d_call	clone_size	j_call	v_call	cdr3_nt	cdr3_aa
.	.	TRBJ2-7	TRBV7-3	TGTGCCAGCAGGCAGGGTGTGACCAACGAGCAGTACTTC	CASRQGVTNEQYF
.	.	TRBJ1-4	TRBV5-1	TGCGCCAGCAGCTTGGTTCCCCGGGGTCCTAATGAAAAACTGTTTTTT	CASSLVPRGPNEKLFF
TRBD1	.	TRBJ2-1	TRBV5-1	TGCGCCAGCAGCTTGGGGACAGGGGGCTATGAGCAGTTCTTC	CASSLGTGGYEQFF
.	.	TRBJ2-1	TRBV30	TGTGCCTGGACTACAGGGTTGGGGGATGAGCAGTTCTTC	CAWTTGLGDEQFF
TRBD1	.	TRBJ2-1	TRBV19	TGTGCCAGTAGTATAGGGGACAGGATGAGCTCCTACAATGAGCAGTTCTTC	CASSIGDRMSSYNEQFF
.	.	TRBJ1-4	TRBV28	TGTGCCAGCAGCCACTACACGGCGGGCAATGAAAAACTGTTTTTT	CASSHYTAGNEKLFF
.	.	TRBJ2-5	TRBV3-1/TRBV3-2	TGTGCCAGCAGCCAAGGTTCGACAGGCCTAGTGCTGTACTTC	CASSQGSTGLVLYF
TRBD2	.	TRBJ2-1	TRBV10-2	TGCGCCTCCGGGGGGGGCAGTTGGAGCTCCTACAATGAGCAGTTCTTC	CASGGGSWSSYNEQFF
.	.	TRBJ2-3	TRBV6-5	TGTGCCAGCAGTCCTGGCGGAGGGAGGTGGGATACGCAGTATTTT	CASSPGGGRWDTQYF
TRBD1	.	TRBJ2-7	TRBV7-9	TGTGCCAGCAGCTTGGACAGGAGCTCCTACGAGCAGTACTTC	CASSLDRSSYEQYF
.	.	TRBJ1-1	TRBV2	TGTGCCAGCATGATAGGGACACAGAACACTGAAGCTTTCTTT	CASMIGTQNTEAFF
TRBD2	few	TRBJ2-5	TRBV5-4	TGTGCCAGCAGCTTGGACGGGAGGGTGGGGGAGACCCAGTACTTC	CASSLDGRVGETQYF
.	.	TRBJ1-1	TRBV28	TGTGCCAGCAGCCCAGACGGGATCCCTGAAGCTTTCTTT	CASSPDGIPEAFF
TRBD2	.	TRBJ2-5	TRBV5-1	TGCGCCAGCAGCTGGACTAGCGGGATCGAGACCCAGTACTTC	CASSWTSGIETQYF
TRBD1	.	TRBJ1-5	TRBV5-6	TGTGCCAGCAGTACAGGGGGTACTTACGCTCAGCCCCAGCATTTT	CASSTGGTYAQPQHF
TRBD2	.	TRBJ2-7	TRBV19	TGTGCCAGTAGCGGGACTAGCCGGGGCTACGAGCAGTACTTC	CASSGTSRGYEQYF
.	.	TRBJ1-1	TRBV6-2/TRBV6-3	TGTGCCAGCAGCCGGGAGGGACCGAACACTGAAGCTTTCTTT	CASSREGPNTEAFF
TRBD2	once	TRBJ2-3	TRBV15	TGTGCCACGGGACGCGGGGGAGATACGCAGTATTTT	CATGRGGDTQYF
.	.	TRBJ1-5	TRBV28	TGTGCCAGCACCCCGGGGGGGAGGTATCAGCCCCAGCATTTT	CASTPGGRYQPQHF
TRBD1	.	TRBJ1-6	TRBV5-1	TGCGCCAGCAGCCGGGCCCTATCAGGGGGCTCCTATAATTCACCCCTCCACTTT	CASSRALSGGSYNSPLHF
.	.	TRBJ2-2	TRBV10-1	TGCGCCAGTGGGGCCCCGAACACCGGGGAGCTGTTTTTT	CASGAPNTGELFF
.	.	TRBJ1-1	TRBV7-9	TGTGCCAGCAGCTTAGGACAGGCCTGGCGTGAAGCTTTCTTT	CASSLGQAWREAFF